The clone carrying this T cell receptor (beta chain) appeared a few times. Antigen specificity is unknown. Alongside a J-beta primer mix, a sample-barcoded 5' primer served in a second PCR lasting about 7 to 12 cycles. TCRdb reprocessed the 5' RACE reads with MiXCR, giving one entry per CDR3 protein. This sample yields roughly 930,000 distinct CDR3 sequences, of which around 46% are seen a single time; around an eighth belongs to the top ten. The record originates from a study of blood T cells in healthy people across ages. Background on the study: With template switching, about one barcoded beta molecule was captured per two T cells. Study-wide findings and caveats: Older age coincided with a roughly linear decline in TCR beta diversity per million T cells. Strong correlation was found linking TCR beta diversity to naive T cell percentage.

Each sample had at least 6 million PBMCs isolated. Sequencing was performed on blood. The sequence came from a man aged 25 to 45 in good health.

CDR3 region: CASSQSRVREQYF. The CDR3 DNA is TGTGCCAGCAGCCAAAGCAGGGTTCGGGAGCAGTACTTC. The chain uses TRBV3-1 and TRBJ2-7; the D gene is possibly TRBD1 (5 bases). Per the germline V gene, CDR1 is LGHDT and CDR2 is YNNKEL (reference sequence). The V end was cut by 2 bases, the J end by 7 bases, with 12 bases between. The CDR3 length is 13 residues.